The present T cell receptor beta chain was sequenced within a study of blood T cell repertoires in COVID-19. For the study at large: The origin of the acute and convalescent COVID-19 samples was the United States, Italy and Spain. The cDNA or gDNA used as material had been derived from T cells, B-cell-depleted T cells, or PBMCs.

In the authors' methods: Amplified reference gene primers provided the basis for estimating nucleated cell counts. TCRdb keeps only in-frame clones here, not all; method: immunoSEQ multiplex PCR. That table furnishes V, J and clone size, whereas the DNA furnished D and trimming. The data show roughly 230,000 clones, approximately 82% seen once. Germline CDR1 reads SGDLS; CDR2 reads YYNGEE. The CDR3 runs 17 residues. V shed 2 bases, J shed 7 bases, and the junction held 15 bases outside the gene matches. The sequencing input was peripheral blood. The receptor comes from an elderly woman with acute or convalescent COVID-19. The chain combines TRBV9 with TRBJ1-2; TRBD1 aligns across 9 bases. CDR3 in DNA: TGTGCCAGCAGCGTTGACCCGGGACAGGGTTCGAAGCTTGGCTACACCTTC. Its protein product is CASSVDPGQGSKLGYTF.